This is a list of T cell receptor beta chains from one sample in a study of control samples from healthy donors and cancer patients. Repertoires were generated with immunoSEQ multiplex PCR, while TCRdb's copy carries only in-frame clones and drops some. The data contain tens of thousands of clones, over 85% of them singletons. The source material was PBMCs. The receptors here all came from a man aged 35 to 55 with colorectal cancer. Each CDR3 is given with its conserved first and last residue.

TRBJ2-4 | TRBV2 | CASSSLGGKNIQYF
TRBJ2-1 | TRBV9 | CASSGLRQSSYNEQFF
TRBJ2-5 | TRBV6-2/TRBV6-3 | CASSGAGTLQETQYF
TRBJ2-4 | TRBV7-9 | CASSPQSKNIQYF
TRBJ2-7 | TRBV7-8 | CASSLVYSDFGDEQYF
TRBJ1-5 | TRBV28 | CASSPLGSFGTGNQPQHF
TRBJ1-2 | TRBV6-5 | CASSYSTGYGYTF
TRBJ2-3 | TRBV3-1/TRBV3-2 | CASSHLVGTDTQYF
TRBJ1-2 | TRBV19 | CASSRGLANYGYTF
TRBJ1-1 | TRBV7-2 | CASSLEVGKGDETEAFF
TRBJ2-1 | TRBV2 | CASTLDRTVSYNEQFF
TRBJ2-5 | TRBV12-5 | CASGLIRVGQGQETQYF
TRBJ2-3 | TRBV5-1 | CASRFGLGSTDTQYF
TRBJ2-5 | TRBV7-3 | CASSLSRGHQETQYF
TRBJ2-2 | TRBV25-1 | CASSEAPLGDTGELFF
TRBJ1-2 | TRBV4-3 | CASSQDFEEGAYYGYTF
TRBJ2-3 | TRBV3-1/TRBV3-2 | CASSQDLTERDTQYF
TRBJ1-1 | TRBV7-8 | CASSLGGMNTEAFF
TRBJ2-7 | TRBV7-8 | CASSPGRAGGPYEQYF
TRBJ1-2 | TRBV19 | CASSRQNYGYTF
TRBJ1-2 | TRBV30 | CAWSVLGTGIGYTF
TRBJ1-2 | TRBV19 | CASSQRQGTLHGYTF
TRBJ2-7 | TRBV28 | CASSLTGGPYEQYF
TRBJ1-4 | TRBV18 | CASSPDLNEKLFF
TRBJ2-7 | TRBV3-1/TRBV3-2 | CASSQEGRGHEQYF
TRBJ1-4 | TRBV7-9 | CASSSAQFEKLFF
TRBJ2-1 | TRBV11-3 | CASSPPTGRFYNEQFF
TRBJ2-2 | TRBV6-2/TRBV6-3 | CASSYRLASRTGELFF
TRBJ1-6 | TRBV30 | CASAGEYRSPLHF
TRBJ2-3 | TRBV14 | CASSHRTDTQYF
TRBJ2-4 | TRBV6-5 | CASSYSRGGNIQYF
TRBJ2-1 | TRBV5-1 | CASSLELLYNEQFF
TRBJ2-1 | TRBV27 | CASSSGRYNEQFF
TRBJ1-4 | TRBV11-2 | CASSPTYSKLFF
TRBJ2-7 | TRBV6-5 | CASSRLAGEREQYF
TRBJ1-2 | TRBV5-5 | CASSLQGYGYTF
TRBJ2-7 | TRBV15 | CATSTRTAYSYEQYF
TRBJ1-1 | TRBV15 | CATSSSNGETEAFF
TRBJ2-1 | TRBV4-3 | CASSQDGTGGNEQFF
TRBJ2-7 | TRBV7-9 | CASSLGDRVDEQYF
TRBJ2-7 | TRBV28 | CASSFSLGGLSYEQYF
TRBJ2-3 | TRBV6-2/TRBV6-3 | CASSYSRGMVQEADTQYF
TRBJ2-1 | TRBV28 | CASRTGPRGYFDEQFF
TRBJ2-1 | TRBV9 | CASSSGQYNEQFF
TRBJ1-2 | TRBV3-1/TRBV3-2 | CASSQLGAGGSYGYTF
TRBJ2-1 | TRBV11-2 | CASSLGYVYSYNEQFF
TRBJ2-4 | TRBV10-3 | CAIGQEGIIQYF
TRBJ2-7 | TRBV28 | CASSDRDRRVGRQYF
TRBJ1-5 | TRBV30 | CAWSADSVNQPQHF
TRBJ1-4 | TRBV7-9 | CASSSGGTNEKLFF
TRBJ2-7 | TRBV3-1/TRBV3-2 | CASSPQGGRAYEQYF
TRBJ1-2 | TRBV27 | CASSPGQGYGYTF
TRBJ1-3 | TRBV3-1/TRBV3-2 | CASSQEGGNGNTIYF
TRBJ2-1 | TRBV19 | CASSQAGFNEQFF
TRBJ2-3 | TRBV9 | CASSVGLPSTDTQYF
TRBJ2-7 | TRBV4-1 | CASSQGDRSYEQYF
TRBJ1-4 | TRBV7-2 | CASSGTGGSEKLFF